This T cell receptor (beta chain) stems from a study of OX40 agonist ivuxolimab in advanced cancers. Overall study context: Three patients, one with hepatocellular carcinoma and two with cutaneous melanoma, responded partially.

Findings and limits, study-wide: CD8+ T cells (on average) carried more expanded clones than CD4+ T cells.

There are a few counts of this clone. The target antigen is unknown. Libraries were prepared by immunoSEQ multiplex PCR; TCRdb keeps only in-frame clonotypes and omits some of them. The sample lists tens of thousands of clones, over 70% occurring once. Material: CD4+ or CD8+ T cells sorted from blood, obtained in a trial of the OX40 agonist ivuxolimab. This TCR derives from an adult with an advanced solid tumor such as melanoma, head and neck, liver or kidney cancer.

The chain's CDR3 is CASSLGTELGETQYF. The DNA for the CDR3 is TGTGCCAGCAGCTTGGGGACCGAGTTGGGCGAGACCCAGTACTTC. The chain recombines TRBV5-4 with TRBJ2-5, with D hard to call. V was cut by 0 bases and J by 5 bases, with 14 bases left in between. The CDR3 loop spans 15 amino acids. Germline V lookup: CDR1 SGHNT, CDR2 YYREEE (reference sequence).